This paragraph reports one T cell receptor (beta chain). Only in-frame clones appear in the TCRdb table, and some are missing; sequencing was by immunoSEQ multiplex PCR. The data show 85,000 to 100,000 clones, roughly 92% seen once. This sample stems from a study of T cell changes during pregnancy in multiple sclerosis. The CDR3 contains 15 residues. V lost 1 base and J lost 1, with 10 bases in between. From germline, CDR1 is SGHTA and CDR2 FQGNSA. The sequence came from a female donor with multiple sclerosis, enrolled in a pregnancy study. Material: peripheral blood, obtained in the first trimester of pregnancy. The chain employs TRBV7-2 and TRBJ2-5; D is undetermined. CDR3 sequence: CASSLVRLSQETQYF. CDR3 DNA sequence: TGTGCCAGCAGCTTAGTCCGGTTATCCCAAGAGACCCAGTACTTC.